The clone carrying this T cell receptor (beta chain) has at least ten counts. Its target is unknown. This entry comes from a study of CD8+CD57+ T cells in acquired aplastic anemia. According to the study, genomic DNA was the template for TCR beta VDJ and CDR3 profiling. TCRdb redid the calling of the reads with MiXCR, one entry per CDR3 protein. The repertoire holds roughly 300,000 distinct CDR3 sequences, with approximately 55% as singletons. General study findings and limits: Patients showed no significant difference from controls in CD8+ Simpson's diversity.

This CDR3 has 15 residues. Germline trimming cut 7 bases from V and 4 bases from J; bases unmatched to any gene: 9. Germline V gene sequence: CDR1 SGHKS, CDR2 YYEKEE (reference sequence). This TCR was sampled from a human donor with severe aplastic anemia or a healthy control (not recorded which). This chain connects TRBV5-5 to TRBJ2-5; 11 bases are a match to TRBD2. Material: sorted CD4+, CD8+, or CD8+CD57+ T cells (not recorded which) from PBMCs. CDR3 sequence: CASRIAGGLGETQYF. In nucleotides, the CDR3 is TGTGCCAGCCGCATAGCGGGGGGGCTCGGAGAGACCCAGTACTTC.